This TCR beta chain appears in the sequencing data of a study of Ad26.COV2.S vaccination and SARS-CoV-2 variants. The repertoire was sequenced with immunoSEQ multiplex PCR; TCRdb's copy has only in-frame clones and lacks some. The table records hundreds of thousands of clones, more than 80% of them present only once. V lost 6 bases and J lost 1; bases outside the gene matches: 6. There are 14 residues in the CDR3. Germline values: CDR1 MNHEY, CDR2 SVGEGT. As regards this clone: What it binds is not known.

Study-wide results and caveats: Vaccinees and placebo recipients showed similar non-spike TCR breadth.

Treatment noted: around 19 received Ad26.COV2.S at low or high dose, single or two shots; roughly five received placebo; per-sample allocation not given. After the first vaccine or placebo injection, samples were drawn on day 63. Donation was by an adult aged 18-55 years who was in Boston. The chain recombines TRBV6-2 or TRBV6-3 with TRBJ2-7, with 7 nucleotides matching TRBD2. The TCR comes from a person between 18 and 60 years old who received the Ad26.COV2.S COVID-19 vaccine or a placebo. The source was peripheral blood, collected in a trial of Ad26.COV2.S vaccine versus placebo. The CDR3 nucleotides are TGTGCCAGCAGCATAGCGGGTCTGTCCTACGAGCAGTACTTC. Amino acid sequence: CASSIAGLSYEQYF.